This T cell receptor beta chain was captured by sequencing in a study of blood T cells in healthy people across ages. This clonotype was detected only once. Then a second PCR, running roughly 6 to 12 cycles, was carried out with a sample-barcoded 5' primer and a J-beta primer mix. Each CDR3 protein gets one entry after TCRdb re-called the 5' RACE reads with MiXCR. The sample lists under 950,000 distinct CDR3 sequences; about 20% were seen once. The germline V gene encodes CDR1 MDHEN and CDR2 SYDVKM. The CDR3 spans 16 residues. V shed 6 bases and J shed 0 bases, with 16 bases lying between them. The chain recombines TRBV28 with TRBJ2-3, with D perhaps matching TRBD2 (5 bases). The TCR was taken from a man between 65 and 85 years old in good health. Sequencing was carried out using blood. CDR3 bases: TGTGCCAGCAGCCCCGGGGTCCTACCTAGCACAGATACGCAGTATTTT. As protein: CASSPGVLPSTDTQYF.